These 19 T cell receptor beta chains originate from one sample sequenced in a study of regulatory T cells in long-lasting Graves disease. Time point indicated: persistent/refractory GD, antithyroid drugs over 5 years with positive TRAb. TCR sequences were obtained from RNA taken from PBMCs. The TCR beta library used iRepertoire HTBI primers with Arm-PCR amplification of CDR3. TCRdb called the multiplex PCR reads again in MiXCR, with one record for every CDR3 protein. The repertoire consists of about 310,000 distinct CDR3 sequences, with around 21% occurring once and the leading ten covering about 61%. The source was peripheral blood mononuclear cells (PBMCs), collected when the disease was refractory, from a patient treated with antithyroid drugs. Every receptor here comes from a female donor with Graves disease.

This clonotype was observed at least ten times. The chain couples TRBV2 to TRBJ2-7; D might be TRBD2 (5 bases). Trimming removed 7 bases from V and 5 bases from J, with 21 bases in between. The germline V gene encodes CDR1 SNHLY and CDR2 FYNNEI. The CDR3 contains 15 residues. CDR3 sequence: CASTGVATLRDEQYF. CDR3 DNA: TGTGCCAGCACAGGTGTAGCGACCCTTAGGGACGAGCAGTACTTC.

This clonotype was recorded a few times. The chain links TRBV20-1 to TRBJ2-7; D possibly corresponds to TRBD2 (6 bases). The CDR3 length is 14 residues. Germline CDR1 is DFQATT and CDR2 is SNEGSKA (reference sequence). V lost 5 bases and J lost 1, with 15 bases in between. The CDR3 sequence: CSASSGVRSYEQYF. The CDR3 DNA sequence: TGCAGTGCTTCTTCGGGGGTTAGGTCCTACGAGCAGTACTTC.

There are many counts of this clonotype. This chain uses TRBV20-1 with TRBJ2-7; TRBD1 matches 7 bases. The CDR3 length is 16 residues. The V and J ends lost 3 bases and 1 base, in that order; junction bases with no gene match: 12. Germline values: CDR1 DFQATT, CDR2 SNEGSKA (reference sequence). The CDR3 region is CSARWTGQPGSYEQYF. As DNA, the CDR3 is TGCAGTGCTAGGTGGACAGGACAACCGGGATCCTACGAGCAGTACTTC.

The gene calls are TRBV20-1 and TRBJ2-2; 8 nucleotides agree with TRBD2. Germline V gene sequence: CDR1 DFQATT, CDR2 SNEGSKA (reference sequence). The CDR3 spans 17 residues. Losses at the gene ends were 1 base for V and 2 bases for J; bases not matched to a gene: 9. The CDR3 is CSARGLESGSNTGELFF. The CDR3 DNA follows: TGCAGTGCTAGAGGCCTAGAGAGCGGGAGCAACACCGGGGAGCTGTTTTTT.

V and J are TRBV11-1 and TRBJ2-2; possible D gene TRBD2, 6 bases. This CDR3 spans 16 amino acids. Germline values: CDR1 SGHAT, CDR2 FQDESV (reference sequence). Trimming pared 1 base from V and 4 bases from J, leaving 13 bases between. CDR3 in amino acids: CASSLEYTGLTGELFF. CDR3 DNA sequence: TGTGCCAGCAGCTTAGAGTACACGGGACTCACCGGGGAGCTGTTTTTT. Variable domain in full (rest from reference TRBV11-1 and TRBJ2-2): EAEVAQSPRYKITEKSQAVAFWCDPISGHATLYWYRQILGQGPELLVQFQDESVVDDSQLPKDRFSAERLKGVDSTLKIQPAELGDSAMYLCASSLEYTGLTGELFFGEGSRLTVL.

This clonotype has only a few counts. The chain is built from TRBV28 and TRBJ1-5, with D possibly matching TRBD1 (5 bases). V lost 7 bases and J lost 2, with 12 bases in between. The germline V gene encodes CDR1 MDHEN and CDR2 SYDVKM. This CDR3 has 14 amino acids. CDR3 sequence (DNA): TGTGCCAGCACTCACGGGGGGGGCAATCAGCCCCAGCATTTT. Residues: CASTHGGGNQPQHF.

J is TRBJ2-5 and V is TRBV7-6; 7 nucleotides line up with TRBD2. V lost 5 bases and J lost 4; bases outside the gene matches: 7. Germline V gene lookup returns CDR1 SGHVS and CDR2 FNYEAQ. The CDR3 extends over 14 amino acids. Here the CDR3 DNA reads TGTGCCAGCAGCCCATACGGGGGGTCAGAGACCCAGTACTTC. This encodes CASSPYGGSETQYF.

This clonotype was counted only a few times. The chain combines TRBV28 with TRBJ1-4, with D perhaps matching TRBD1 (6 bases). Germline-derived CDR1 and CDR2 are MDHEN and SYDVKM. V was clipped by 5 bases and J by 8 bases, with 15 bases between them. The CDR3 extends over 14 amino acids. In nucleotides, the CDR3 is TGTGCCAGCAGTCCTGGGGGGGGCAGGGAAAAACTGTTTTTT. Residues: CASSPGGGREKLFF.

This clonotype was recorded many times. This chain links TRBV28 with TRBJ2-5, with D perhaps TRBD1 (6 bases). V lost 2 bases to trimming and J lost 3 bases, with 13 bases between them. The CDR3 covers 15 residues. The V gene's germline CDR1 is MDHEN and CDR2 SYDVKM. The CDR3 region is CASSLGTTGEETQYF. The CDR3 DNA reads as TGTGCCAGCAGTTTAGGAACGACAGGAGAAGAGACCCAGTACTTC.

In its sample, this clonotype was seen a few times. The chain couples TRBV5-6 to TRBJ1-1; the match to TRBD1 covers 7 bases. Per germline, CDR1 SGHDT and CDR2 YYEEEE. Trimming at V came to 3 bases and at J to 1 base, leaving 3 bases not matched to a gene. CDR3 length: 14 amino acids. In DNA form, the CDR3 reads TGTGCCAGCAGCTGGGGACAGTCGAACACTGAAGCTTTCTTT. Protein: CASSWGQSNTEAFF.

This clonotype came up many times. J is TRBJ2-5 and V is TRBV7-6; perhaps D is TRBD1 or TRBD2 (5 bases each). Germline V CDR1 and CDR2: SGHVS, FNYEAQ. The V and J ends lost 0 bases and 0 bases respectively, with 8 bases between them. The length of the CDR3 is 15 residues. CDR3 coding DNA: TGTGCCAGCAGCTTAGCCGGGACCGACCAAGAGACCCAGTACTTC. It is translated as CASSLAGTDQETQYF.

This clonotype was picked up many times. The chain uses TRBV3-1 and TRBJ1-1; D is unclear. Per the germline V gene, CDR1 is LGHDT and CDR2 is YNNKEL (reference sequence). This CDR3 has 13 amino acids. V lost 0 bases and J lost 9, with 11 bases in between. The CDR3 DNA reads TGTGCCAGCAGCCAAGATCACGGAGGGCAAGCTTTCTTT. It encodes CASSQDHGGQAFF.

The table lists this clonotype with many counts. This rearrangement joins TRBV6-1 to TRBJ2-5, with 12 bases aligning to TRBD2. The trim removed 5 bases at V and 4 bases at J, leaving 11 bases unmatched. The CDR3 sequence is 17 residues long. The germline gives CDR1 MNHNS, CDR2 SASEGT. In DNA form, the CDR3 reads TGTGCCAGCAGTCCCCTTACCGGGACTAGCGGGCGAGAGACCCAGTACTTC. It codes for CASSPLTGTSGRETQYF.

This clonotype was found a few times. The chain links TRBV19 to TRBJ1-5, with D tentatively TRBD1 (6 bases). The V end lost 6 bases, the J end lost 2 bases, and 20 bases lay between the germline ends. There are 17 residues in the CDR3. Germline lookup yields CDR1 LNHDA and CDR2 SQIVND (reference sequence). The CDR3 sequence: CASRGSWGATGNQPQHF. The CDR3 nucleotides read TGTGCCAGTAGGGGGAGCTGGGGGGCTACTGGCAATCAGCCCCAGCATTTT.

This clonotype showed up many times. This chain uses TRBV20-1 with TRBJ1-6; D not resolved. CDR3 size: 13 residues. Germline CDR1 and CDR2: DFQATT and SNEGSKA (reference sequence). V lost 7 bases and J lost 8, with 15 bases in between. Here the CDR3 reads CSVNRGGYSPLHF. CDR3 in DNA: TGCAGTGTAAACCGAGGCGGGTATTCACCCCTCCACTTT.

V usage is TRBV6-6 and J usage is TRBJ1-2, with unresolved D. The germline V and J ends were trimmed by 0 bases and 6 bases, with 8 bases remaining between them. The CDR3 runs 13 residues. Germline loops: CDR1 MNHNY, CDR2 SVGAGI (reference sequence). The CDR3 loop reads CASSYSTVDGYTF. In DNA form, the CDR3 reads TGTGCCAGCAGTTACTCGACGGTGGATGGCTACACCTTC.

This clonotype was seen more than once but under ten times. The rearrangement joins TRBV6-5 to TRBJ1-3; no firm D call. The germline CDR1 and CDR2 sequences are MNHEY and SVGAGI. V gave up 2 bases and J gave up 4 bases, with 12 bases separating them. The CDR3 is 15 residues long. Here the CDR3 DNA reads TGTGCCAGCAGTTACAGGACGGAATGGGGAAACACCATATATTTT. Translated: CASSYRTEWGNTIYF.

J is TRBJ2-2 and V is TRBV6-1; a weak D match, TRBD1 (6 bases). Trimming cost V 6 bases and J 0 bases, with 17 bases left between them. The germline V gene has CDR1 MNHNS and CDR2 SASEGT. The CDR3 totals 17 residues. The CDR3 here is CASRYPSTGANTGELFF. The CDR3 DNA is TGTGCCAGCAGGTATCCGTCGACAGGAGCGAACACCGGGGAGCTGTTTTTT.

The chain employs TRBV19 and TRBJ2-5; 7 bases are shared with TRBD1. This CDR3 has 14 residues. With V trimmed by 9 bases and J by 1 base, 8 bases remained unmatched. Germline values: CDR1 LNHDA, CDR2 SQIVND (reference sequence). In nucleotides, the CDR3 is TGTGCCAGCAATTTCGGGGACAGCCAAGAGACCCAGTACTTC. This gives the protein CASNFGDSQETQYF. Full variable domain (remainder filled in from reference TRBV19 and TRBJ2-5): DGGITQSPKYLFRKEGQNVTLSCEQNLNHDAMYWYRQDPGQGLRLIYYSQIVNDFQKGDIAEGYSVSREKKESFPLTVTSAQKNPTAFYLCASNFGDSQETQYFGPGTRLLVL.